Following are 23 T cell receptor beta chains from one sample sequenced in a study of blood T cell repertoires in COVID-19 (dated by TCRdb to the early 2020s). Libraries were constructed by the immunoSEQ multiplex PCR assay. What TCRdb holds here is the immuneACCESS table cut down to in-frame rearrangements. Part of the clones is not present; checked against another copy, under half of the missing clones reflect an unresolved V gene, and the others are unexplained. For this sample there are tens of thousands of clones; 82% appear just once. The ten largest clones capture roughly an eighth of the sample. Sequenced material: peripheral blood. These receptors came from a woman aged 80 or over with acute or convalescent COVID-19.

The chain couples TRBV10-1 to TRBJ2-1, with D possibly TRBD2 on 5 matching bases. CDR3 size: 16 residues. Trimming removed 0 bases at V and 3 bases at J, with 12 bases between. CDR1 is WNHNN, CDR2 SYGVQD, per germline (reference sequence). CDR3 amino acids: CASSESGGPGYNEQFF. DNA for the CDR3: TGCGCCAGCAGTGAGTCGGGCGGGCCTGGCTACAATGAGCAGTTCTTC.

The chain couples TRBV7-2 to TRBJ1-4; D is unresolved. CDR3 size: 12 residues. Germline lookup yields CDR1 SGHTA and CDR2 FQGNSA. V gave up 5 bases and J gave up 8 bases, with 9 bases separating them. CDR3 bases: TGTGCCAGCAGCCCTAGTCGGGAAAAACTGTTTTTT. It yields the protein CASSPSREKLFF.

The chain joins TRBV19 to TRBJ1-5; 9 bases match TRBD1. Trimming cost V 6 bases and J 0 bases; bases outside gene matches: 3. Germline CDR1 reads LNHDA; CDR2 reads SQIVND (reference sequence). The CDR3 totals 15 residues. CDR3 in DNA: TGTGCCAGTAGAGGACAGGGGTATAGCAATCAGCCCCAGCATTTT. Protein product: CASRGQGYSNQPQHF.

This sequence joins TRBV5-4 and TRBJ1-1, with 7 nucleotides matching TRBD1. The germline V gene encodes CDR1 SGHNT and CDR2 YYREEE (reference sequence). CDR3 length: 15 residues. Unmatched junction bases numbered 7, after V lost 4 bases and J lost 1 base. CDR3 protein: CASSGVTGTNTEAFF. The CDR3 DNA is TGTGCCAGCAGCGGGGTGACAGGGACGAACACTGAAGCTTTCTTT.

The rearrangement links TRBV6-5 to TRBJ1-6; D uncertain. Germline assignment: CDR1 MNHEY and CDR2 SVGAGI. This CDR3 spans 14 amino acids. Deletions cut 7 bases from V and 3 bases from J, with 10 bases between. The CDR3 bases are TGTGCCAGCACAGCGAAAGTCTATAATTCACCCCTCCACTTT. Translation gives CASTAKVYNSPLHF.

V usage is TRBV7-7 and J usage is TRBJ1-6, with TRBD1 matching over 7 bases. The V segment lost 1 base and the J segment 10 bases; nucleotides outside the gene matches: 1. Germline-derived CDR1 and CDR2 are SSHAT and FNYEAQ (reference sequence). The CDR3 sequence is 13 residues long. CDR3 sequence: CASSLDRGSPLHF. The CDR3 nucleotides are TGTGCCAGCAGCTTAGACAGGGGCTCACCCCTCCACTTT.

The chain carries TRBV5-6 and TRBJ1-6, with 11 bases matching TRBD1. The junction had 6 bases not matched to a gene; V was cut back by 4 bases and J by 9 bases. The CDR3 length is 15 residues. From germline, CDR1 is SGHDT and CDR2 YYEEEE. The CDR3 loop is CASSLGDRGSSPLHF. For the CDR3, the DNA is TGTGCCAGCAGCCTAGGGGACAGGGGGAGTTCACCCCTCCACTTT.

The chain employs TRBV7-6 and TRBJ2-3; TRBD2 aligns across 9 bases. Germline loops: CDR1 SGHVS, CDR2 FNYEAQ. CDR3 length: 18 residues. Losses at the gene ends were 0 bases for V and 6 bases for J; bases not matched to a gene: 13. This CDR3 reads CASSLAPRLAGASDTQYF. CDR3 bases: TGTGCCAGCAGCTTAGCTCCCCGTTTAGCGGGAGCTTCGGATACGCAGTATTTT.

This clone was detected only once. The chain carries TRBV19 and TRBJ2-7; the D gene is possibly TRBD2 (5 bases). Germline V gives CDR1 LNHDA, CDR2 SQIVND (reference sequence). The CDR3 length is 15 residues. The V end lost 6 bases, the J end lost 3 bases, and 18 bases lay between the germline ends. DNA of the CDR3: TGTGCCAGTAGCAACACCTCGGGAACGCACTACGAGCAGTACTTC. Protein sequence: CASSNTSGTHYEQYF. The full variable domain, with the rest looked up from reference TRBV19 and TRBJ2-7, is DGGITQSPKYLFRKEGQNVTLSCEQNLNHDAMYWYRQDPGQGLRLIYYSQIVNDFQKGDIAEGYSVSREKKESFPLTVTSAQKNPTAFYLCASSNTSGTHYEQYFGPGTRLTVT.

This chain links TRBV2 with TRBJ1-3; TRBD1 might be the D (5 bases). V lost 6 bases and J 2 bases, leaving 11 bases between the germline ends. This CDR3 has 14 amino acids. CDR1 is SNHLY, CDR2 FYNNEI, per germline. The CDR3: CASREQATGNTIYF. For the CDR3, the DNA is TGTGCCAGCAGGGAACAGGCTACTGGAAACACCATATATTTT.

The chain links TRBV6-1 to TRBJ2-7; 12 nucleotides agree with TRBD2. CDR3 length: 16 residues. Germline CDR1 MNHNS, CDR2 SASEGT. J gave up 5 bases and V 4 bases, and 9 bases lay outside the gene matches. This chain's CDR3 is CASSGASGRVRHEQYF. The CDR3 DNA reads as TGTGCCAGCAGTGGGGCTAGCGGGAGGGTTCGACACGAGCAGTACTTC.

This clone was observed a few times. This rearrangement joins TRBV7-9 to TRBJ1-3, with D possibly being TRBD1 (5 bases). The length of the CDR3 is 15 residues. V lost 2 bases to trimming and J lost 4 bases, with 12 bases between them. From germline, CDR1 is SEHNR and CDR2 FQNEAQ (reference sequence). The DNA for the CDR3 is TGTGCCAGCAGCTTACGGACATCTTGGGGAAACACCATATATTTT. This encodes CASSLRTSWGNTIYF.

The rearrangement links TRBV7-9 to TRBJ1-2; perhaps TRBD1 as D (6 bases). The V and J ends lost 0 bases and 8 bases respectively, with 13 bases between them. In germline, CDR1 is SEHNR, CDR2 FQNEAQ (reference sequence). The CDR3 contains 14 residues. For the CDR3, the DNA is TGTGCCAGCAGCTTAGCACCAGGGGATCGAGGCTACACCTTC. Protein: CASSLAPGDRGYTF.

The J gene is TRBJ2-7, the V gene TRBV2; TRBD1 matches 8 bases. Germline V gene data show CDR1 as SNHLY and CDR2 as FYNNEI. V gave up 7 bases and J gave up 0 bases; unmatched junction bases: 5. This CDR3 has 14 residues. DNA of the CDR3: TGTGCCAGCATCCGGACAGGGAGCTCCTACGAGCAGTACTTC. It encodes CASIRTGSSYEQYF. Looking up the rest from reference TRBV2 and TRBJ2-7 gives the full variable domain: EPEVTQTPSHQVTQMGQEVILRCVPISNHLYFYWYRQILGQKVEFLVSFYNNEISEKSEIFDDQFSVERPDGSNFTLKIRSTKLEDSAMYFCASIRTGSSYEQYFGPGTRLTVT.

The V and J genes are TRBV7-9 and TRBJ2-2, with 9 bases aligning to TRBD2. V gave up 2 bases and J gave up 0 bases; unmatched junction bases: 7. Germline CDR1 is SEHNR and CDR2 is FQNEAQ (reference sequence). CDR3 length: 18 residues. DNA of the CDR3: TGTGCCAGCAGCTTACGCGGCGGGAGGGCCGCGAACACCGGGGAGCTGTTTTTT. This translates into CASSLRGGRAANTGELFF. Filled out from reference TRBV7-9 and TRBJ2-2, the complete variable domain reads DTGVSQNPRHKITKRGQNVTFRCDPISEHNRLYWYRQTLGQGPEFLTYFQNEAQLEKSRLLSDRFSAERPKGSFSTLEIQRTEQGDSAMYLCASSLRGGRAANTGELFFGEGSRLTVL.

The chain joins TRBV5-1 to TRBJ1-4; TRBD1 matches at 10 bases. The CDR3 consists of 16 residues. The V gene end was trimmed by 6 bases and the J gene end by 6 bases; junction bases not matched to a gene: 11. CDR1 and CDR2 from the germline V gene are SGHRS and YFSETQ. The CDR3 DNA is TGCGCCAGCACCCGAGACCTAGGGACAGGGGATGAAAAACTGTTTTTT. Amino acids: CASTRDLGTGDEKLFF.

This chain uses TRBV11-2 with TRBJ1-1; 7 bases are a match to TRBD1. This CDR3 is built from 14 residues. The V segment lost 5 bases and the J segment 4 bases; nucleotides outside the gene matches: 7. The germline CDR1 and CDR2 sequences are SGHAT and FQNNGV. Here the CDR3 reads CASSLYRGGTEAFF. CDR3 nucleotides: TGTGCCAGCAGCCTTTACAGGGGAGGCACTGAAGCTTTCTTT.

The chain joins TRBV3-1 (or the pseudogene TRBV3-2) to TRBJ1-1; unclear D gene. Germline V gene sequence: CDR1 LGHDT, CDR2 YNNKEL (reference sequence). The CDR3 extends over 14 amino acids. Trimming removed 2 bases at V and 1 base at J, with 8 bases between. CDR3 sequence (DNA): TGTGCCAGCAGCCAATCCGGTCGGAACACTGAAGCTTTCTTT. It translates to CASSQSGRNTEAFF.

This chain connects TRBV11-2 to TRBJ2-7; 10 bases line up with TRBD1. Trimming cost V 6 bases and J 4 bases; bases outside gene matches: 12. From germline, CDR1 is SGHAT and CDR2 FQNNGV. The CDR3 spans 16 residues. CDR3 region: CASSSRDGQGVYEQYF. As DNA, the CDR3 is TGTGCCAGCAGTTCCCGGGATGGACAGGGGGTGTACGAGCAGTACTTC.

This clone came up a few times. The chain employs TRBV7-3 and TRBJ2-7; possible D gene TRBD1, 7 bases. The CDR3 totals 15 residues. The ends were cut back, 1 base at V and 2 bases at J, with 12 bases in the middle. Germline values: CDR1 SGHTA, CDR2 FQGTGA. CDR3 bases: TGTGCCAGCAGCTTAATGCCAGGGGGGACCTACGAGCAGTACTTC. Amino acids: CASSLMPGGTYEQYF.

This sequence joins TRBV21-1 and TRBJ2-7; the table gives TRBD1 as D, unverified against the DNA. TRBV21-1 is described as a pseudogene. The CDR3 runs 17 residues. CDR3 in amino acids: CASIPWVALPRGYEQYF. The CDR3 DNA reads as TGTGCCAGCATTCCCTGGGTGGCGCTCCCCAGGGGGTACGAGCAGTACTTC.

The chain joins TRBV4-2 to TRBJ2-3, with a possible D match to TRBD1 (5 bases). The CDR3 has 19 residues. V shed 0 bases and J shed 0 bases, with 19 bases lying between them. CDR1 and CDR2 (germline): LGHNA, YNFKEQ. The DNA for the CDR3 is TGTGCCAGCAGCCAAGATTGGGCGACAGCGACCACCAGCACAGATACGCAGTATTTT. Amino acids: CASSQDWATATTSTDTQYF.

The rearrangement uses TRBV21-1 and TRBJ2-7; TRBD1, the D gene given by the table, was not confirmed from the DNA. TRBV21-1 is a documented pseudogene. The CDR3 spans 17 residues. The CDR3 loop reads CASTLGSGTGGFYEQYF. The CDR3 DNA sequence: TGTGCCAGCACCCTAGGGTCCGGGACAGGGGGTTTCTACGAGCAGTACTTC.